These 6 T cell receptor gamma chains were all obtained from the same sample, sequenced in a study of Vδ1+ human thymocytes. Whole-study results and caveats: Highly polyclonal TRG and TRD repertoires with Gaussian CDR3 length distributions appeared in thymus.

For these TCRs, the target antigens are not known. Sequences come from RNA converted to cDNA by reverse transcription. CDR3 amplicons came from multiplex PCR with pooled V-gene forward and constant-region reverse primers. TCRdb reprocessed the multiplex PCR reads through CATT. The sample holds 25,000 to 30,000 gamma-chain clones, around 20% seen once. Specimen: Vdelta1+ gamma-delta thymocytes from the thymus. This sample's subset: FACS-sorted CD3+ TCRalphabeta- TCRVdelta1+ TCRVdelta2- thymocytes. The receptors originated from a boy younger than two who had congenital heart surgery.

The J gene is TRGJ1 or TRGJ2, the V gene TRGV8. The CDR3 consists of 14 residues. With 3 bases clipped from V and 2 bases from J, the junction kept 7 bases outside the gene matches. Germline assignment: CDR1 VENAVY and CDR2 YDSYNSRV. CDR3 nucleotides: TGTGCCACCTGGGATGGGAGGTATTATTATAAGAAACTCTTT. This codes for CATWDGRYYYKKLF.

The chain joins TRGV3 to TRGJ1 or TRGJ2. The CDR3 has 13 amino acids. The V gene's germline CDR1 is VTNTFY and CDR2 YDVSTARD (reference sequence). V shed 5 bases and J 3 bases; nucleotides not matched to a gene: 7. The CDR3 nucleotides are TGTGCCACCTGGGCCCACATTTATTATAAGAAACTCTTT. Translating gives CATWAHIYYKKLF.

This clone turned up a few times. The chain uses TRGV8 and TRGJ1 or TRGJ2. The trim removed 0 bases at V and 8 bases at J, leaving 4 bases unmatched. Germline lookup yields CDR1 VENAVY and CDR2 YDSYNSRV. The CDR3 length is 12 residues. CDR3 coding DNA: TGTGCCACCTGGGATAGGAGGGATAAGAAACTCTTT. This codes for CATWDRRDKKLF.

The table lists this clone with a few counts. This chain links TRGV8 with TRGJ1 or TRGJ2. V shed 7 bases, J shed 10 bases, and the junction held 4 bases outside the gene matches. Per the germline V gene, CDR1 is VENAVY and CDR2 is YDSYNSRV. This CDR3 contains 9 residues. CDR3 DNA: TGTGCCACCTGCGGCAAGAAACTCTTT. Translated: CATCGKKLF.

This clone was seen more than once but under ten times. The V call is TRGV9, the J call TRGJ1 or TRGJ2. Germline V gene data show CDR1 as GITISATS and CDR2 as ISYDGTV (reference sequence). V shed 2 bases, J shed 8 bases, and the junction held 9 bases outside the gene matches. The CDR3 extends over 13 amino acids. The CDR3 sequence is CALWEARKDKKLF. Here the CDR3 DNA reads TGTGCCTTGTGGGAGGCGCGGAAAGATAAGAAACTCTTT.

The rearrangement links TRGV8 to TRGJ1 or TRGJ2. CDR1 is VENAVY, CDR2 YDSYNSRV, per germline. V was pared by 3 bases and J by 7 bases, with 9 bases of the junction left unmatched. The CDR3 spans 13 residues. CDR3 amino acids: CATWDPVGYKKLF. The CDR3 DNA reads TGTGCCACCTGGGATCCGGTAGGGTATAAGAAACTCTTT.